The rows below give T cell receptor beta chains drawn from one sample of a study of CD8 T cells in ankylosing spondylitis. In TCRdb, the 5' RACE reads were re-called with MiXCR into one record per CDR3 protein. The sample lists 200,000 to 250,000 distinct CDR3 sequences; roughly 10% were seen once. Sequenced material: blood, either unsorted or a sorted T cell fraction (not recorded which). These receptors were taken from a male donor with ankylosing spondylitis or in good health (not recorded which). The CDR3 runs from the conserved cysteine through the conserved F or W. The D gene is left open where the match is weak. Size is omitted from some rows. Given values are once, few, many or a class for expanded clones.

TRBV7-6	TRBJ2-3	many	-	TGTGCCAGCAGCTTAGCGCCGGCGGATACGCAGTATTTT	CASSLAPADTQYF
TRBV12-3/TRBV12-4	TRBJ2-1	many	TRBD2	TGTGCCAGCAGTTTACGAGGCGGGGGGGGCTACAATGAGCAGTTCTTC	CASSLRGGGGYNEQFF
TRBV20-1	TRBJ1-2	many	-	TGCAGTGCTAGTAATGGAGAAAGCAGCGATGGCTACACCTTC	CSASNGESSDGYTF
TRBV30	TRBJ2-7	many	TRBD1	TGTGCCTGGGACAGGGGTGAGTCCTACGAGCAGTACTTC	CAWDRGESYEQYF
TRBV10-3	TRBJ2-1	many	-	TGTGCCATCAGCCCGACGGGGGTTTTAGCATACGGGCAGTTCTTC	CAISPTGVLAYGQFF
TRBV7-2	TRBJ2-2	-	-	TGTGCCAGCAGCGCCCCCGGCACCGGGGAGCTGTTTTTT	CASSAPGTGELFF
TRBV11-2	TRBJ2-1	many	-	TGTGCCAGCAGCTTAGACGGAGTGTTCCCCTCCAATGAGCAGTTCTTC	CASSLDGVFPSNEQFF
TRBV5-1	TRBJ1-5	many	-	TGCGCCAGCAGCTTACAAAGCAATCAGCCCCAGCATTTT	CASSLQSNQPQHF
TRBV7-9	TRBJ2-1	many	TRBD1	TGTGCCAGCAGCGTAGGGGGCGCCTACAATGAGCAGTTCTTC	CASSVGGAYNEQFF
TRBV4-2	TRBJ2-3	many	TRBD2	TGTGCCAGCAGCCCGGGACTAGCGGCCACAGATACGCAGTATTTT	CASSPGLAATDTQYF
TRBV27	TRBJ2-7	many	-	TGTGCCAGCAGTCCAGGTGATCTACGTTTGGAGCAGTACTTC	CASSPGDLRLEQYF
TRBV3-1	TRBJ1-1	many	-	TGTGCCAGCAGCCAAGGGTATCAGGGGAGCACTGAAGCTTTCTTT	CASSQGYQGSTEAFF
TRBV2	TRBJ2-1	many	TRBD2	TGTGCCAGCAGTGATGCTAGCGGGAGCAAAAATGAGCAGTTCTTC	CASSDASGSKNEQFF
TRBV27	TRBJ1-6	few	-	TGTGCCAGCAGTCCCAGGGGTTATAATTCACCCCTCCACTTT	CASSPRGYNSPLHF
TRBV5-1	TRBJ2-5	few	TRBD1	TGCGCCAGCAGCCCCGCGGGACAGGTGGGAGAGACCCAGTACTTC	CASSPAGQVGETQYF
TRBV7-8	TRBJ2-3	many	-	TGTGCCAGCAGCTGGGGGACAACAGATACGCAGTATTTT	CASSWGTTDTQYF
TRBV29-1	TRBJ2-3	many	-	TGCAGCGTTGATTGGGCATCAAGCACAGATACGCAGTATTTT	CSVDWASSTDTQYF
TRBV6-1	TRBJ1-2	few	-	TGTGCCAGCAGTGAAGGAACCGGCAGGGCCTATGGCTACACCTTC	CASSEGTGRAYGYTF
TRBV6-1	TRBJ2-3	many	-	TGTGCCAGCAGCACTAGGGATACGCAGTATTTT	CASSTRDTQYF
TRBV20-1	TRBJ1-6	many	-	TGCAGTGCTAGTGGACCCAGGGCCAATTCACCCCTCCACTTT	CSASGPRANSPLHF
TRBV9	TRBJ2-3	once	-	TGTGCCAGCAGCGGGGAGTCCGGGACGCCGGCGGATTTT	CASSGESGTPADF
TRBV5-4	TRBJ2-3	many	TRBD2	TGTGCCAGCAGCTTGACGCTCGGGGGGGCAAGAGATACGCAGTATTTT	CASSLTLGGARDTQYF
TRBV29-1	TRBJ1-6	-	-	TGCAGCCTGGGCCGACCTTACCATAATTCACCCCTCCACTTT	CSLGRPYHNSPLHF
TRBV3-1	TRBJ1-1	many	TRBD1	TGTGCCAGCAGCCTCCAACAGGGGAGCACTGAAGCTTTCTTT	CASSLQQGSTEAFF
TRBV5-1	TRBJ2-2	many	-	TGCGCCAGCAGCTTCAGGGACACCGGGGAGCTGTTTTTT	CASSFRDTGELFF
TRBV11-2	TRBJ1-5	few	-	TGTGCCAGCAGCTTAGATCAGGTGAAGACAGGAGAACGGCAGCCCCAGCATTTT	CASSLDQVKTGERQPQHF
TRBV5-6	TRBJ1-1	many	-	TGTGCCAGCAGCTTGGTAACGGGAGGGGGCACTGAAGCTTTCTTT	CASSLVTGGGTEAFF
TRBV4-1	TRBJ2-3	once	TRBD2	TGCGCCAGCAGCCAAGATCGCACCGGGGGAGGGTCAGATACGCAGTATTTT	CASSQDRTGGGSDTQYF
TRBV7-2	TRBJ2-3	few	-	TGTGCCAGCACCAAAGAGGGGCAGGTTACAGATACGCAGTATTTT	CASTKEGQVTDTQYF
TRBV20-1	TRBJ2-1	many	-	TGCAGTGCTAGAGGCGACCTTGTTCACAATGAGCAGTTCTTC	CSARGDLVHNEQFF
TRBV12-3/TRBV12-4	TRBJ1-1	many	TRBD1	TGTGCCAGCAGTTCTTCAGGGGGCGCGGCCACTGAAGCTTTCTTT	CASSSSGGAATEAFF